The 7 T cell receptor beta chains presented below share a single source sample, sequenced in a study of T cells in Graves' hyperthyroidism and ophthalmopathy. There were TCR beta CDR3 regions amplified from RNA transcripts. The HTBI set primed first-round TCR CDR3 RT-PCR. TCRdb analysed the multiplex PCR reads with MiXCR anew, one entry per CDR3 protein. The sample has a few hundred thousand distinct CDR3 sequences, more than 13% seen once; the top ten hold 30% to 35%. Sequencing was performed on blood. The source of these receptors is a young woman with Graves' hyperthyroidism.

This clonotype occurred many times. CDR3 coding DNA: TGTGCCAGCTCCCCGGGTGGGGGACAGAGATTTAGCACAGATACGCAGTATTTT. Protein: CASSPGGGQRFSTDTQYF. The genes are TRBV28 and TRBJ2-3; 7 bases are a match to TRBD1. After removal of 8 bases from V and 0 bases from J, the junction contained 17 bases not matched to a gene. Germline V lookup: CDR1 MDHEN, CDR2 SYDVKM. The CDR3 sequence is 18 residues long.

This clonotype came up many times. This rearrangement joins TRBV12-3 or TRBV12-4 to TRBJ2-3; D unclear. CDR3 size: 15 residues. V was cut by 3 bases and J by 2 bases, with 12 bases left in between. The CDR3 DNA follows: TGTGCCAGCAGTTTGCCAATGCAGAACACAGATACGCAGTATTTT. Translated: CASSLPMQNTDTQYF.

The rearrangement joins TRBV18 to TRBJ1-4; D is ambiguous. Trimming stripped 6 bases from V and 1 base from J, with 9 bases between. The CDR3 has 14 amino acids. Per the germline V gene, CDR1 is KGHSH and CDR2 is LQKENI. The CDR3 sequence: CASSAGVTNEKLFF. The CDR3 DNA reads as TGTGCCAGCTCCGCCGGGGTAACTAATGAAAAACTGTTTTTT.

The CDR3 spells CASKWGTSGNSETQYF. The CDR3 nucleotides are TGTGCCAGCAAATGGGGGACTAGCGGGAATTCAGAGACCCAGTACTTC. The chain is built from TRBV12-3 or TRBV12-4 and TRBJ2-5, with 13 bases that match TRBD2. This CDR3 comprises 16 residues. The V and J ends lost 7 bases and 4 bases, in that order; junction bases with no gene match: 9.

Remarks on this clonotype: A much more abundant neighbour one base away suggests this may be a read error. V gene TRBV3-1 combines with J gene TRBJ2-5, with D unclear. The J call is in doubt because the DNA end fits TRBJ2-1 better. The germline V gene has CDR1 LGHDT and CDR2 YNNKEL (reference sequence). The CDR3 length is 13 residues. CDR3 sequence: CASSRAPQETQFF. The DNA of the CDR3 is TGTGCCAGCAGCCGAGCACCACAAGAGACCCAGTTCTTC.

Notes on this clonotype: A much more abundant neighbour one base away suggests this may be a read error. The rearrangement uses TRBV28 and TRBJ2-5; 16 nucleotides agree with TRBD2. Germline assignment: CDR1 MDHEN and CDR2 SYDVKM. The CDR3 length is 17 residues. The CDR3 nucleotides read TGTGCCAGCAGTTTTGGGACTAGCGGGAGGGGCGAAGAGACCCAGTGCTTC. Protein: CASSFGTSGRGEETQCF.

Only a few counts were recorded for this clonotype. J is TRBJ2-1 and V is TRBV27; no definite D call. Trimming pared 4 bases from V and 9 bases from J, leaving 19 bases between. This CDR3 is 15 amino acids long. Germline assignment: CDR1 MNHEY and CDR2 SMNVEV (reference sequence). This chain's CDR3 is CASSSLGTLTFEQFF. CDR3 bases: TGTGCCAGCAGTTCGCTAGGTACGCTTACATTTGAGCAGTTCTTC.